The 7 T cell receptor beta chains below all came from one sample that was sequenced in a study of beta chain features in type 1 diabetes. What was sequenced were expressed TCRB transcripts, since all of the isolated RNA had been reverse transcribed. Here immunoSEQ multiplex PCR was the method, and the copy in TCRdb shows in-frame clones only, minus some. The data show about half a million clones, with 30% seen just once and 0.065% held by the top ten. Specimen: naive CD4+ T cells from blood. Every receptor here comes from a man younger than 30 in good health.

This chain joins TRBV28 and TRBJ2-7, with 8 nucleotides matching TRBD2. Germline lookup yields CDR1 MDHEN and CDR2 SYDVKM. The CDR3 totals 15 residues. V lost 4 bases, J lost 2 bases, and 7 bases stayed unmatched. The CDR3 DNA reads TGTGCCAGCAGTTCAGACCGGGGGGGACCCTACGAGCAGTACTTC. Translated: CASSSDRGGPYEQYF.

The CDR3 DNA is TGTGCCAGCAGCTTAGCCGGAGGGGCCATTGAGCAGTACTTC. It encodes CASSLAGGAIEQYF. The chain joins TRBV7-9 to TRBJ2-7, with a tentative D call TRBD2 (6 bases). V lost 0 bases and J lost 7, with 13 bases in between. The germline V gene has CDR1 SEHNR and CDR2 FQNEAQ (reference sequence). CDR3 length equals 14 residues. Variable domain in full (rest from reference TRBV7-9 and TRBJ2-7): DTGVSQNPRHKITKRGQNVTFRCDPISEHNRLYWYRQTLGQGPEFLTYFQNEAQLEKSRLLSDRFSAERPKGSFSTLEIQRTEQGDSAMYLCASSLAGGAIEQYFGPGTRLTVT.

A few counts support this clone. The chain carries TRBV10-3 and TRBJ2-1, with a weak D call TRBD1 (6 bases). The CDR3 runs 15 residues. Germline V gene lookup returns CDR1 ENHRY and CDR2 SYGVKD. Trimming shortened V by 1 base and J by 2 bases, and 9 bases separated the two germline ends. CDR3 amino acids: CAISELGAAYNEQFF. The CDR3 DNA sequence: TGTGCCATCAGTGAGTTGGGGGCCGCCTACAATGAGCAGTTCTTC.

The chain recombines TRBV29-1 with TRBJ2-2; the D call may be TRBD1 or TRBD2 (5 bases each). Trimming took off 6 bases at V and 1 base at J, with 12 bases between the two ends. CDR3 size: 14 residues. Germline-derived CDR1 and CDR2 are SQVTM and ANQGSEA. This chain's CDR3 is CSVGDRGNTGELFF. Here the CDR3 DNA reads TGCAGCGTGGGGGACCGAGGGAACACCGGGGAGCTGTTTTTT.

This chain uses TRBV7-3 with TRBJ1-1; D ambiguous. The CDR3 sequence is 13 residues long. The ends were cut back, 5 bases at V and 4 bases at J, with 11 bases in the middle. The germline CDR1 and CDR2 sequences are SGHTA and FQGTGA. Here the CDR3 reads CASSPVEGTEAFF. For the CDR3, the DNA is TGTGCCAGCAGCCCCGTAGAGGGCACTGAAGCTTTCTTT.

In regard to this clone: The sample carries other DNA sequences with the same CDR3. The chain links TRBV7-2 to TRBJ2-5; no firm D call. The CDR3 is 13 amino acids. Trimming removed 1 base from V and 3 bases from J, with 6 bases in between. The germline V gene has CDR1 SGHTA and CDR2 FQGNSA. CDR3 sequence (DNA): TGTGCCAGCAGCTTAGTGAGGAAAGAGACCCAGTACTTC. It yields the protein CASSLVRKETQYF.

This clone has a handful of counts. This chain joins TRBV28 and TRBJ1-3; D is uncertain. Trimming took off 2 bases at V and 8 bases at J, with 10 bases between the two ends. This CDR3 is built from 13 residues. Germline V gene data show CDR1 as MDHEN and CDR2 as SYDVKM. The CDR3 nucleotides read TGTGCCAGCAGTTTAAGGTCGCTTTACACCATATATTTT. This encodes CASSLRSLYTIYF.